The 8 T cell receptor beta chains presented below share a single source sample, sequenced in a study of graft-versus-host responses after intestinal transplantation. These TCRs' antigens remain unknown. Some clones are missing from TCRdb's copy, which holds only in-frame ones; the method was immunoSEQ multiplex PCR. Counted here are approximately 93,000 clones, approximately 90% occurring once; the ten biggest clones make up over 0.06%. The sequenced sample was unstimulated CD8+ T cells sorted from spleen or lymph node cells, obtained before transplant. The source is a human donor who was the organ donor for an intestinal transplant.

This sequence joins TRBV6-5 and TRBJ2-5, with TRBD2 identical over 8 bases. Germline CDR1 reads MNHEY; CDR2 reads SVGAGI. The V gene end was trimmed by 10 bases and the J gene end by 2 bases; junction bases not matched to a gene: 9. CDR3 length: 14 residues. For the CDR3, the DNA is TGTGCCACAAGCACGGGGGGGCTACAAGAGACCCAGTACTTC. Translation gives CATSTGGLQETQYF.

The chain links TRBV5-6 to TRBJ2-1; D is perhaps TRBD2 (6 bases). The germline V gene encodes CDR1 SGHDT and CDR2 YYEEEE. The CDR3 length is 15 residues. Trimming shortened V by 4 bases and J by 5 bases, and 16 bases separated the two germline ends. CDR3 protein: CASSLHGRRHNEQFF. CDR3 coding DNA: TGTGCCAGCAGCCTGCACGGGAGAAGACACAATGAGCAGTTCTTC.

The chain has TRBV11-2 and TRBJ1-1, with no clear D. The V gene's germline CDR1 is SGHAT and CDR2 FQNNGV. The germline V and J ends were trimmed by 4 bases and 0 bases, with 12 bases remaining between them. The CDR3 loop spans 15 amino acids. Here the CDR3 reads CASSSTRQLNTEAFF. The CDR3 DNA follows: TGTGCCAGCAGCTCTACTAGGCAGTTGAACACTGAAGCTTTCTTT.

This chain connects TRBV13 to TRBJ1-2; D might be TRBD1 (5 bases). Germline V gene sequence: CDR1 PRHDT, CDR2 FYEKMQ (reference sequence). The V end lost 4 bases, the J end lost 4 bases, and 19 bases lay between the germline ends. The CDR3 runs to 16 residues. In nucleotides, the CDR3 is TGTGCCAGCAGCTCCTGGGGGGAACGGTGGAGCTATGGCTACACCTTC. Translating gives CASSSWGERWSYGYTF.

The V gene is TRBV28, the J gene TRBJ1-1, with D unresolved. With 1 base removed from V and 6 bases from J, the gap between germline ends came to 9 bases. This CDR3 is 13 amino acids long. CDR1 is MDHEN and CDR2 is SYDVKM in the germline V gene. The CDR3 coding sequence is TGTGCCAGCAGTTTATTCGGGGAAGCTGAAGCTTTCTTT. Protein product: CASSLFGEAEAFF.

The chain links TRBV19 to TRBJ1-4; 8 nucleotides line up with TRBD1. J gave up 3 bases and V 7 bases, and 10 bases lay outside the gene matches. The CDR3 has 16 residues. Germline V lookup: CDR1 LNHDA, CDR2 SQIVND (reference sequence). The CDR3 loop is CASTPIDRGSNEKLFF. DNA for the CDR3: TGTGCCAGTACCCCAATCGACAGGGGTTCTAATGAAAAACTGTTTTTT.

The chain recombines TRBV7-9 with TRBJ1-2, with 7 bases fitting TRBD1. From germline, CDR1 is SEHNR and CDR2 FQNEAQ (reference sequence). This CDR3 has 15 amino acids. J was trimmed by 8 bases and V by 2 bases; bases with no gene match: 11. The CDR3 coding sequence is TGTGCCAGCAGCTTAATTTGGACAGGAGGTTCGGGCTACACCTTC. It encodes CASSLIWTGGSGYTF.

Notes on this clone: Given the absence of the conserved phenylalanine or tryptophan at the CDR3 end, a read error is likely. Because the CDR3's place on the DNA is in doubt, the DNA is left out and the CDR3 is given as listed by TCRdb. The chain combines TRBV7-3 with TRBJ1-4. CDR1 is SGHTA, CDR2 FQGTGA, per germline. The CDR3 region is 14 residues in length, termini included. CDR3 protein: CASTNLPGPVGNLD.